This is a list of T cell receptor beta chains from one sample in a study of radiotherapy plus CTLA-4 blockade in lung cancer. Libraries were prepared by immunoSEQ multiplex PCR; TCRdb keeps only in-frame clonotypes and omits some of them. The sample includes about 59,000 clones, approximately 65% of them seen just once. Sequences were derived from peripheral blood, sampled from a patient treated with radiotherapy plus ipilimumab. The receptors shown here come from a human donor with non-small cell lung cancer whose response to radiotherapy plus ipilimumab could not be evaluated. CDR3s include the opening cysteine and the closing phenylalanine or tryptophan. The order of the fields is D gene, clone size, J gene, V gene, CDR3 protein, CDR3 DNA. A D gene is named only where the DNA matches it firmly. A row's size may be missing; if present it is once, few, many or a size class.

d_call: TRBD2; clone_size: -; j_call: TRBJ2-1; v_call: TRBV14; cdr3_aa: CASSETSGTYNEQFF; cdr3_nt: TGTGCCAGCAGCGAAACTAGCGGGACCTACAATGAGCAGTTCTTC
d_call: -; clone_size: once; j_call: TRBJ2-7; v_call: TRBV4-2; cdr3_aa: CASSQPRQVPYEQYF; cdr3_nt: TGTGCCAGCAGCCAGCCTCGACAGGTTCCCTACGAGCAGTACTTC
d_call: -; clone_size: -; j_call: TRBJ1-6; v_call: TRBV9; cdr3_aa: CASSVARSPNSPLHF; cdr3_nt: TGTGCCAGCAGCGTAGCCAGGTCCCCCAACTCACCCCTCCACTTT
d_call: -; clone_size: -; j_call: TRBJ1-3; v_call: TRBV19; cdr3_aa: CASCRRSGNTIYF; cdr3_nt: TGTGCCAGCTGTCGTCGCTCTGGAAACACCATATATTTT
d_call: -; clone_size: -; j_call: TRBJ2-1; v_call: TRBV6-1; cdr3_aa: CASSAVKNAHNEQFF; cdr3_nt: TGTGCCAGCAGTGCGGTCAAGAACGCCCACAATGAGCAGTTCTTC
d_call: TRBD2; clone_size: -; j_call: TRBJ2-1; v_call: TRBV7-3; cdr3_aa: CASSQAGGSYNEQFF; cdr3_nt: TGTGCCAGCAGCCAAGCGGGGGGGTCCTACAATGAGCAGTTCTTC
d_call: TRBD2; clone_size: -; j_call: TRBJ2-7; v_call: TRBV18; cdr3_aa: CASSPGLADFYEQYF; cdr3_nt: TGTGCCAGCTCACCGGGACTAGCGGATTTCTACGAGCAGTACTTC
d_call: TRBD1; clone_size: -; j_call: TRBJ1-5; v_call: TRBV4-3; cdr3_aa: CASSQDSNRGTQPQHF; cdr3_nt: TGCGCCAGCAGCCAAGATTCCAACAGGGGCACTCAGCCCCAGCATTTT
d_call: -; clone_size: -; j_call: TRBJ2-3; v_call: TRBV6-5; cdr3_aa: CASSYSSSYTDTQYF; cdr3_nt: TGTGCCAGCAGTTACTCCTCGAGTTACACAGATACGCAGTATTTT
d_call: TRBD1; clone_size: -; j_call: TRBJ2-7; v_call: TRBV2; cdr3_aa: CAGRGGWTGSSYEQYF; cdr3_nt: TGTGCCGGCAGAGGAGGTTGGACAGGCAGCTCCTACGAGCAGTACTTC
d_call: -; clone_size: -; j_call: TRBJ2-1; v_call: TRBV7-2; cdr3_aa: CASRLRQSTGFVDNEQFF; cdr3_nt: TGTGCCAGCAGGCTTCGCCAGTCTACAGGCTTCGTTGACAATGAGCAGTTCTTC
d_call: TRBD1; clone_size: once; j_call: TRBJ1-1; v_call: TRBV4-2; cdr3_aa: CASGTANTEAFF; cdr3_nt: TGTGCCAGCGGGACAGCAAACACTGAAGCTTTCTTT